The count of the clone carrying this T cell receptor beta chain is one. The data are from a study of control samples from healthy donors and cancer patients. Data came from immunoSEQ multiplex PCR; TCRdb stores just in-frame clones and leaves some out. Of fewer than 200,000 clones in the sample, around 93% were seen once. This CDR3 has 14 residues. Germline values: CDR1 MNHEY, CDR2 SVGEGT. Between the trimmed V and J ends, which lost 2 bases and 1 base, there was a span of 8 bases. The sample consisted of blood. The chain recombines TRBV6-2 or TRBV6-3 with TRBJ2-5; D perhaps matches TRBD2 (5 bases). The source is a woman in her sixties in good health. In DNA form, the CDR3 reads TGTGCCAGCAGTTACCTAGCTATCCAAGAGACCCAGTACTTC. It is translated as CASSYLAIQETQYF.